This paragraph reports one T cell receptor beta chain. With V trimmed by 6 bases and J by 1 base, 7 bases remained unmatched. The length of the CDR3 is 15 residues. Germline CDR1 is MNHEY and CDR2 is SVGAGI. The sample comes from a study of T-cell reconstitution after alpha-beta-depleted transplantation in children. Unique molecular identifiers were built into the TCRbeta library. In TCRdb, the PCR reads were re-called with MiXCR into one record per CDR3 protein. The repertoire includes about 350,000 distinct CDR3 sequences, roughly 15% of them detected once, and about 4% sits in the top ten. The chain has TRBV6-5 and TRBJ1-1, with TRBD1 matching 8 bases. The sequencing here drew on PBMCs, taken from the stem cell graft. The source is a human donor who donated a stem cell graft to a child with Fanconi anemia. The CDR3 sequence: CASSLMTGENTEAFF. The CDR3 DNA reads as TGTGCCAGCAGCCTTATGACAGGGGAGAACACTGAAGCTTTCTTT.